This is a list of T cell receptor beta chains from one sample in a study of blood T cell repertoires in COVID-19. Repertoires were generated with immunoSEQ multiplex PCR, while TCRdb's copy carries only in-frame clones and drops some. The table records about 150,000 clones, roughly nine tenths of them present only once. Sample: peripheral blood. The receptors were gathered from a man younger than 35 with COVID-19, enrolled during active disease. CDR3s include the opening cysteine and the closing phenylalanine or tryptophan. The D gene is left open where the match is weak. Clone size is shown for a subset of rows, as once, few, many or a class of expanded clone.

CDR3 DNA: TGTGCCAGCAGCTTAAACCCTACCTACGAGCAGTACTTC; CDR3 protein: CASSLNPTYEQYF; V gene: TRBV7-8; clone size: -; J gene: TRBJ2-7; D gene: -
CDR3 DNA: TGTGCCAGCTCACCACTTATGCACATGAACACTGAAGCTTTCTTT; CDR3 protein: CASSPLMHMNTEAFF; V gene: TRBV18; clone size: -; J gene: TRBJ1-1; D gene: -
CDR3 DNA: TGCGCCAGCAGCTTGGAGGGACAGGGGTTATGGGACAATGAGCAGTTCTTC; CDR3 protein: CASSLEGQGLWDNEQFF; V gene: TRBV5-1; clone size: few; J gene: TRBJ2-1; D gene: TRBD1
CDR3 DNA: TGTGCCAGCAGCTTAGCCCCAGGGGCAGAGACCCAGTACTTC; CDR3 protein: CASSLAPGAETQYF; V gene: TRBV11-3; clone size: -; J gene: TRBJ2-5; D gene: -
CDR3 DNA: TGTGCCAGCGCAGGGAACTCCTACGAGCAGTACTTC; CDR3 protein: CASAGNSYEQYF; V gene: TRBV6-1; clone size: -; J gene: TRBJ2-7; D gene: -
CDR3 DNA: TGTGCCTGGAGGCAACCGGGACTCCTTCCCTACGAGCAGTACTTC; CDR3 protein: CAWRQPGLLPYEQYF; V gene: TRBV30; clone size: -; J gene: TRBJ2-7; D gene: -
CDR3 DNA: TGCGCCAGCAGCCAAGATCTAGCGGGAGGCTTACTATCCTACGAGCAGTACTTC; CDR3 protein: CASSQDLAGGLLSYEQYF; V gene: TRBV4-3; clone size: large; J gene: TRBJ2-7; D gene: TRBD2
CDR3 DNA: TGTGCCAGTAGTATAGATAGCAGGGTGAAGGATGGCTACACCTTC; CDR3 protein: CASSIDSRVKDGYTF; V gene: TRBV19; clone size: few; J gene: TRBJ1-2; D gene: -
CDR3 DNA: TGTGCCAGCAGATCGGGACAGGGGGATAATTCACCCCTCCACTTT; CDR3 protein: CASRSGQGDNSPLHF; V gene: TRBV6-5; clone size: -; J gene: TRBJ1-6; D gene: TRBD1
CDR3 DNA: TGTGCCAGCAGCCACGGGGGGAACACTGAAGCTTTCTTT; CDR3 protein: CASSHGGNTEAFF; V gene: TRBV12-3/TRBV12-4; clone size: few; J gene: TRBJ1-1; D gene: -
CDR3 DNA: TGTGCCAGCAGTCCCGACAGGAACAATCAGCCCCAGCATTTT; CDR3 protein: CASSPDRNNQPQHF; V gene: TRBV27; clone size: -; J gene: TRBJ1-5; D gene: -
CDR3 DNA: TGTGCCAGCAGCTTAGGCAGGCCTCTCAATTCACCCCTCCACTTT; CDR3 protein: CASSLGRPLNSPLHF; V gene: TRBV7-2; clone size: -; J gene: TRBJ1-6; D gene: -
CDR3 DNA: TGTGCCATCGCAGGAAAAGGGGCCAACGTCCTGACTTTC; CDR3 protein: CAIAGKGANVLTF; V gene: TRBV24-1; clone size: -; J gene: TRBJ2-6; D gene: -
CDR3 DNA: TGTGCCAGCAGCTTAGCTACAGGGGTAAATAATGAAAAACTGCTTTTT; CDR3 protein: CASSLATGVNNEKLLF; V gene: TRBV7-9; clone size: -; J gene: TRBJ1-4; D gene: TRBD1
CDR3 DNA: TGTGCCAGCAGCAACCCCAGGGGGATAACCGGGGAGCTGTTTTTT; CDR3 protein: CASSNPRGITGELFF; V gene: TRBV6-5; clone size: -; J gene: TRBJ2-2; D gene: TRBD1
CDR3 DNA: TGCGCCAGCAGCTTCGGACAGCTTTCTAATGAAAAACTGTTTTTT; CDR3 protein: CASSFGQLSNEKLFF; V gene: TRBV5-1; clone size: -; J gene: TRBJ1-4; D gene: -
CDR3 DNA: TGTGCCACCAGTGATTGGTCCGGGACTAGCGGTTACAATGAGCAGTTCTTC; CDR3 protein: CATSDWSGTSGYNEQFF; V gene: TRBV24-1; clone size: -; J gene: TRBJ2-1; D gene: TRBD2
CDR3 DNA: TGTGCCAGCAGTCGAACAGGGGTCTCCTACGAGCAGTACTTC; CDR3 protein: CASSRTGVSYEQYF; V gene: TRBV6-6; clone size: -; J gene: TRBJ2-7; D gene: TRBD1
CDR3 DNA: TGTGCCAGCAGCGCCCTGACAGGGCCTGGAAACACCATATATTTT; CDR3 protein: CASSALTGPGNTIYF; V gene: TRBV11-2; clone size: -; J gene: TRBJ1-3; D gene: TRBD1
CDR3 DNA: TGTGCCAGCAGCTTAGAGGCGGGGATACAAGAGACCCAGTACTTC; CDR3 protein: CASSLEAGIQETQYF; V gene: TRBV11-2; clone size: -; J gene: TRBJ2-5; D gene: -
CDR3 DNA: TGTGCCAGCAGCAAGTTACTAGTCGCGACAGATACGCAGTATTTT; CDR3 protein: CASSKLLVATDTQYF; V gene: TRBV3-1/TRBV3-2; clone size: -; J gene: TRBJ2-3; D gene: -
CDR3 DNA: TGTGCCAGCAGCGCCCCGGACAGGGGAGAAGGCTACACCTTC; CDR3 protein: CASSAPDRGEGYTF; V gene: TRBV9; clone size: -; J gene: TRBJ1-2; D gene: TRBD1
CDR3 DNA: TGTGCCAGTAGCAGCGAGACCGGGGAGCTGTTTTTT; CDR3 protein: CASSSETGELFF; V gene: TRBV19; clone size: once; J gene: TRBJ2-2; D gene: -
CDR3 DNA: TGCAGCGCTGGACAGGGGGAGGCTGAAGCTTTCTTT; CDR3 protein: CSAGQGEAEAFF; V gene: TRBV29-1; clone size: -; J gene: TRBJ1-1; D gene: TRBD1
CDR3 DNA: TGTGCCAGCAGTACTGGACAGGGTGGCCATCAGCCCCAGCATTTT; CDR3 protein: CASSTGQGGHQPQHF; V gene: TRBV2; clone size: many; J gene: TRBJ1-5; D gene: TRBD1
CDR3 DNA: TGTGCCACCAGTGATCGACTAGCGGGAGGAATAGATGAGCAGTTCTTC; CDR3 protein: CATSDRLAGGIDEQFF; V gene: TRBV24-1; clone size: -; J gene: TRBJ2-1; D gene: TRBD2
CDR3 DNA: TGCGCCAGCAGTCGGACTAGCGGGATAGGTAACACCGGGGAGCTGTTTTTT; CDR3 protein: CASSRTSGIGNTGELFF; V gene: TRBV10-2; clone size: -; J gene: TRBJ2-2; D gene: TRBD2
CDR3 DNA: TGTGCCAGCACCCCGGGGGGAGGCACTGAAGCTTTCTTT; CDR3 protein: CASTPGGGTEAFF; V gene: TRBV5-6; clone size: -; J gene: TRBJ1-1; D gene: -
CDR3 DNA: TGCGCCAGCAGCCTAGGGACAGGGTACGCAACTAATGAAAAACTGTTTTTT; CDR3 protein: CASSLGTGYATNEKLFF; V gene: TRBV4-3; clone size: -; J gene: TRBJ1-4; D gene: TRBD1
CDR3 DNA: TGTGCCAGCAGCTTCCTTCAACAGGGCCTTCCGGTCTTT; CDR3 protein: CASSFLQQGLPVF; V gene: TRBV5-6; clone size: -; J gene: TRBJ1-6; D gene: -
CDR3 DNA: TGTGCCAGCACGAACGTAGCGCTTGAGGAGACCCAGTACTTC; CDR3 protein: CASTNVALEETQYF; V gene: TRBV5-4; clone size: -; J gene: TRBJ2-5; D gene: -
CDR3 DNA: TGTGCCAGCAGCAGTGGCAGGGGGGCAGGAAACACCATATATTTT; CDR3 protein: CASSSGRGAGNTIYF; V gene: TRBV21-1; clone size: -; J gene: TRBJ1-3; D gene: -
CDR3 DNA: TGTGCCAGCAGTCATACCCGGACAGGGGGCAATGAAGCTTTCTTT; CDR3 protein: CASSHTRTGGNEAFF; V gene: TRBV6-2/TRBV6-3; clone size: -; J gene: TRBJ1-1; D gene: TRBD1
CDR3 DNA: TGCAGTGCTAGTGGGGGACAGGGGTTCCAAGAGACCCAGTACTTC; CDR3 protein: CSASGGQGFQETQYF; V gene: TRBV20-1; clone size: -; J gene: TRBJ2-5; D gene: TRBD1
CDR3 DNA: TGTGCCAGCAGCCAGCGGACAGGAGCTAGCACAGATACGCAGTATTTT; CDR3 protein: CASSQRTGASTDTQYF; V gene: TRBV3-1/TRBV3-2; clone size: once; J gene: TRBJ2-3; D gene: TRBD1
CDR3 DNA: TGTGCCAGCAGTGAAGCGAGGACTACCGACTCCTACGAGCAGTACTTC; CDR3 protein: CASSEARTTDSYEQYF; V gene: TRBV6-1; clone size: once; J gene: TRBJ2-7; D gene: -
CDR3 DNA: TGTGCCAGCAGCCAGGGGGGAAGGAAACTGCTTTTT; CDR3 protein: CASSQGGRKLLF; V gene: TRBV3-1/TRBV3-2; clone size: -; J gene: TRBJ1-4; D gene: -
CDR3 DNA: TGCGCCAGTGAGAAAAGACCGGGACACGAGTCCAATGAGCAGTTCTTC; CDR3 protein: CASEKRPGHESNEQFF; V gene: TRBV5-1; clone size: -; J gene: TRBJ2-1; D gene: -
CDR3 DNA: TGTGCCAGCAGTTACACCTCTAATGCCTACGAGCAGTACTTC; CDR3 protein: CASSYTSNAYEQYF; V gene: TRBV6-5; clone size: once; J gene: TRBJ2-7; D gene: -
CDR3 DNA: TGTGCCAGCAGTGAAGCGGGGGGTCTGGTTAGACAGCCCCAGCATTTT; CDR3 protein: CASSEAGGLVRQPQHF; V gene: TRBV6-1; clone size: -; J gene: TRBJ1-5; D gene: -
CDR3 DNA: TGCGCCAGCAGCCGCTCCGGGACAGGGGGCTACGAGCAGTACTTC; CDR3 protein: CASSRSGTGGYEQYF; V gene: TRBV4-3; clone size: -; J gene: TRBJ2-7; D gene: TRBD1
CDR3 DNA: TGTGCCAGCAGCCTTGGGACAGCCTCTAGCACAGATACGCAGTATTTT; CDR3 protein: CASSLGTASSTDTQYF; V gene: TRBV7-9; clone size: -; J gene: TRBJ2-3; D gene: TRBD1
CDR3 DNA: TGCGCCAGCAGGCAGGGGAGTGAGACCCAGTACTTC; CDR3 protein: CASRQGSETQYF; V gene: TRBV5-1; clone size: -; J gene: TRBJ2-5; D gene: -
CDR3 DNA: TGTGCCAGCAGTTGGAGGACGGACGGTACGCAGTATTTT; CDR3 protein: CASSWRTDGTQYF; V gene: TRBV2; clone size: -; J gene: TRBJ2-3; D gene: -
CDR3 DNA: TGTGCCAGCAGTCCTACAGTGAACACTGAAGCTTTCTTT; CDR3 protein: CASSPTVNTEAFF; V gene: TRBV6-5; clone size: -; J gene: TRBJ1-1; D gene: -
CDR3 DNA: TGTGCCAGCAGTTTATCCCAGCAGGGGGCAGATACGCAGTATTTT; CDR3 protein: CASSLSQQGADTQYF; V gene: TRBV27; clone size: -; J gene: TRBJ2-3; D gene: TRBD1
CDR3 DNA: TGTGCCAGCAGTTACGGGGACAGCGTTAATTCACCCCTCCACTTT; CDR3 protein: CASSYGDSVNSPLHF; V gene: TRBV6-6; clone size: once; J gene: TRBJ1-6; D gene: TRBD1
CDR3 DNA: TGTGCCAGCAACCCTAGCGGGAGGGCCCCAGATACGCAGTATTTT; CDR3 protein: CASNPSGRAPDTQYF; V gene: TRBV25-1; clone size: -; J gene: TRBJ2-3; D gene: TRBD2
CDR3 DNA: TGTGCCAGCAGCTTTATCGGCAAGAACAGCTACTATGGCTACACCTTC; CDR3 protein: CASSFIGKNSYYGYTF; V gene: TRBV5-8; clone size: -; J gene: TRBJ1-2; D gene: -
CDR3 DNA: TGTGCCAGCAGCTTACAGGGGAACACTGAAGCTTTCTTT; CDR3 protein: CASSLQGNTEAFF; V gene: TRBV5-5; clone size: -; J gene: TRBJ1-1; D gene: -
CDR3 DNA: TGTGCCATCAGTGGAGGGACAGACTACAATGAGCAGTTCTTC; CDR3 protein: CAISGGTDYNEQFF; V gene: TRBV10-3; clone size: -; J gene: TRBJ2-1; D gene: TRBD1
CDR3 DNA: TGTGCCAGCAGCAACCGGGACAGGGGCTACGAGCAGTACTTC; CDR3 protein: CASSNRDRGYEQYF; V gene: TRBV9; clone size: -; J gene: TRBJ2-7; D gene: TRBD1
CDR3 DNA: TGTGCCAGCAGGGGGACTAGCGGAGAAACCGGGGAGCTGTTTTTT; CDR3 protein: CASRGTSGETGELFF; V gene: TRBV27; clone size: -; J gene: TRBJ2-2; D gene: TRBD2
CDR3 DNA: TGTGCCAGCAGCTTAGCCCTACGACTCTACGAGCAGTACTTC; CDR3 protein: CASSLALRLYEQYF; V gene: TRBV7-2; clone size: -; J gene: TRBJ2-7; D gene: -
CDR3 DNA: TGTGCCAGCAGCCCCCGAGACCGGACTAGCTACGAGCAGTACTTC; CDR3 protein: CASSPRDRTSYEQYF; V gene: TRBV7-8; clone size: -; J gene: TRBJ2-7; D gene: TRBD2
CDR3 DNA: TGTGCCACCAGTGATGTAGGGACAGGGGAAAAGACCCAGTACTTC; CDR3 protein: CATSDVGTGEKTQYF; V gene: TRBV24-1; clone size: -; J gene: TRBJ2-5; D gene: TRBD1
CDR3 DNA: TGTGCCACCAGCAGCCGAGCTGGGGCCAACGTCCTGACTTTC; CDR3 protein: CATSSRAGANVLTF; V gene: TRBV15; clone size: once; J gene: TRBJ2-6; D gene: -
CDR3 DNA: TGCAGCGTTTCGTCCATCGAGGAGCAGTTCTTC; CDR3 protein: CSVSSIEEQFF; V gene: TRBV29-1; clone size: -; J gene: TRBJ2-1; D gene: -
CDR3 DNA: TGTGCCAGCAGCTATGACTGGGCGGGGGAGCAGTACTTC; CDR3 protein: CASSYDWAGEQYF; V gene: TRBV7-3; clone size: -; J gene: TRBJ2-7; D gene: -